The 12 T cell receptor beta chains in this list originate from one sample, sequenced in a study of immune cell composition in non-small cell lung cancer. The data were produced by immunoSEQ multiplex PCR, yet TCRdb's version contains in-frame clones alone and is incomplete. The table records about 2,400 clones, roughly four fifths of them present only once. What was sequenced was lung tumor tissue. These TCRs come from a human donor with non-small cell lung cancer.

This clone was found once. This chain's CDR3 is CASSETGPTIYF. Written as DNA, the CDR3 is TGTGCCAGCAGTGAGACAGGTCCCACCATATATTTT. The V call is TRBV6-1, the J call TRBJ1-3, with D possibly matching TRBD1 (6 bases). The CDR3 contains 12 residues. The germline V and J ends were trimmed by 3 bases and 9 bases, with 9 bases remaining between them. Germline V lookup: CDR1 MNHNS, CDR2 SASEGT.

V and J are TRBV28 and TRBJ1-2, with TRBD1 matching over 7 bases. V lost 1 base to trimming and J lost 5 bases; unmatched junction nucleotides: 4. The CDR3 has 14 residues. CDR1 and CDR2 (germline): MDHEN, SYDVKM. As DNA, the CDR3 is TGTGCCAGCAGTTTATCTGACAGGGTATATGGCTACACCTTC. This translates into CASSLSDRVYGYTF.

The chain uses TRBV12-5 and TRBJ2-2; possible D gene TRBD1, 5 bases. Deletions cut 4 bases from V and 6 bases from J, with 12 bases between. Germline V gene sequence: CDR1 LGHNT, CDR2 FRNRAP. The length of the CDR3 is 14 residues. The CDR3 bases are TGTGCTAGTGGTTCGCAGGGATTTGCCGGGGAGCTGTTTTTT. Its translation is CASGSQGFAGELFF. The variable domain in full, completed from reference TRBV12-5 and TRBJ2-2, reads DARVTQTPRHKVTEMGQEVTMRCQPILGHNTVFWYRQTMMQGLELLAYFRNRAPLDDSGMPKDRFSAEMPDATLATLKIQPSEPRDSAVYFCASGSQGFAGELFFGEGSRLTVL.

The rearrangement joins TRBV11-2 to TRBJ2-7; TRBD2 agrees at 8 bases. Germline-derived CDR1 and CDR2 are SGHAT and FQNNGV. V shed 0 bases and J 2 bases; nucleotides not matched to a gene: 3. This CDR3 region has 15 residues. The CDR3 here is CASSLDPGGTYEQYF. CDR3 nucleotides: TGTGCCAGCAGCTTAGACCCGGGGGGGACCTACGAGCAGTACTTC. Variable domain in full (rest from reference TRBV11-2 and TRBJ2-7): EAGVAQSPRYKIIEKRQSVAFWCNPISGHATLYWYQQILGQGPKLLIQFQNNGVVDDSQLPKDRFSAERLKGVDSTLKIQPAKLEDSAVYLCASSLDPGGTYEQYFGPGTRLTVT.

V gene TRBV7-3 combines with J gene TRBJ2-1, with 10 bases that match TRBD2. The CDR3 extends over 18 amino acids. J gave up 7 bases and V 5 bases, and 17 bases lay outside the gene matches. Germline lookup yields CDR1 SGHTA and CDR2 FQGTGA. CDR3 bases: TGTGCCAGCAGCCTAAACGGGGCTAGCGGGAGCCCCCAGAATGAGCAGTTCTTC. It yields the protein CASSLNGASGSPQNEQFF.

The rearrangement links TRBV2 to TRBJ1-5; maybe TRBD1 (5 bases). V dropped 3 bases and J dropped 3 bases, with 12 bases sitting between them. The CDR3 runs to 15 residues. Germline CDR1 is SNHLY and CDR2 is FYNNEI. Here the CDR3 reads CASSDRVGNNQPQHF. The CDR3 DNA reads as TGTGCCAGCAGTGACAGGGTGGGGAACAATCAGCCCCAGCATTTT.

The sample holds one count of this clone. V is TRBV6-5 and J is TRBJ1-5; D remains unclear. V lost 6 bases and J 0 bases, leaving 9 bases between the germline ends. The V gene's germline CDR1 is MNHEY and CDR2 SVGAGI. The CDR3 is 14 residues long. CDR3 in DNA: TGTGCCAGCAGCCACTACAATAGCAATCAGCCCCAGCATTTT. This translates into CASSHYNSNQPQHF.

The chain uses TRBV14 and TRBJ2-1, with 10 bases that match TRBD2. Germline V lookup: CDR1 SGHDN, CDR2 FVKESK. The CDR3 spans 16 residues. The V and J ends lost 4 bases and 9 bases, in that order; junction bases with no gene match: 12. CDR3 sequence (DNA): TGTGCCAGCAGCCCCACGCCAATAGCGGGAGGAACTGAGCAGTTCTTC. Residues: CASSPTPIAGGTEQFF.

The chain uses TRBV7-2 and TRBJ2-3, with 13 bases that match TRBD2. The germline CDR1 and CDR2 sequences are SGHTA and FQGNSA. The CDR3 consists of 17 residues. V shed 4 bases and J 5 bases; nucleotides not matched to a gene: 9. Here the CDR3 DNA reads TGTGCCAGCAGCTCGCGGACTAGCGGGAGCCAGAGAGATACGCAGTATTTT. The encoded protein is CASSSRTSGSQRDTQYF.

This clone was counted once. J is TRBJ2-1 and V is TRBV5-1; D remains ambiguous. The CDR3 contains 14 residues. Trimming removed 0 bases at V and 0 bases at J, with 4 bases between. Germline CDR1 is SGHRS and CDR2 is YFSETQ. Here the CDR3 reads CASSLDSSYNEQFF. In DNA, the CDR3 is TGCGCCAGCAGCTTGGACAGCTCCTACAATGAGCAGTTCTTC. The full variable domain, with the rest looked up from reference TRBV5-1 and TRBJ2-1, is KAGVTQTPRYLIKTRGQQVTLSCSPISGHRSVSWYQQTPGQGLQFLFEYFSETQRNKGNFPGRFSGRQFSNSRSEMNVSTLELGDSALYLCASSLDSSYNEQFFGPGTRLTVL.

The J gene is TRBJ1-2, the V gene TRBV7-2; weak D call: TRBD1 (5 bases). This CDR3 has 14 residues. CDR1 is SGHTA, CDR2 FQGNSA, per germline. V dropped 1 base and J dropped 4 bases, with 10 bases sitting between them. CDR3 sequence: CASSLDGGSYGYTF. CDR3 DNA sequence: TGTGCCAGCAGCTTAGATGGGGGGTCCTATGGCTACACCTTC.

This sequence joins TRBV9 and TRBJ2-6; 8 nucleotides align to TRBD1. V was clipped by 1 base and J by 8 bases; unmatched bases: 2. The CDR3 has 14 amino acids. Germline V gene lookup returns CDR1 SGDLS and CDR2 YYNGEE. CDR3 region: CASSVRQGSNVLTF. CDR3 nucleotide sequence: TGTGCCAGCAGCGTAAGACAGGGGTCCAACGTCCTGACTTTC.